The 14 T cell receptor beta chains reported below all come from one sample, sequenced in a study of early T cells in non-severe SARS-CoV-2 infection. TCRdb independently ran MiXCR on the 5' RACE reads; one entry per CDR3 protein. Here the sample spans around 33,000 distinct CDR3 sequences, 4% to 5% being singletons. Material: whole blood. These receptors all stem from an adult who was a healthcare worker with PCR-confirmed SARS-CoV-2 infection or an uninfected control (not recorded which).

This clonotype occurred many times. This chain uses TRBV6-5 with TRBJ2-7; 10 bases match TRBD2. Trimming took 5 bases from V and 0 from J; bases not matched to a gene: 1. CDR1 MNHEY and CDR2 SVGAGI come from the germline V gene. CDR3 length equals 14 residues. CDR3 sequence reads: CASSSGGGSYEQYF. CDR3 in DNA: TGTGCCAGCAGTAGCGGGGGGGGCTCCTACGAGCAGTACTTC.

This clonotype came up many times. The chain uses TRBV11-2 and TRBJ2-6; no definite D call. Trimming left V 2 bases short and J 3 bases short, with 2 bases between. CDR1 and CDR2 (germline): SGHAT, FQNNGV. There are 13 residues in the CDR3. The CDR3 spells CASSLFGANVLTF. The CDR3 DNA follows: TGTGCCAGCAGCTTATTTGGGGCCAACGTCCTGACTTTC.

There are many counts of this clonotype. The chain uses TRBV20-1 and TRBJ2-3, with 12 bases fitting TRBD2. V lost 1 base, J lost 8 bases, and 16 bases stayed unmatched. There are 18 residues in the CDR3. Germline V gene lookup returns CDR1 DFQATT and CDR2 SNEGSKA (reference sequence). Written as DNA, the CDR3 is TGCAGTGCTAGAGTCCTAGCGGGGGGGACCCTAGCCGGGAGTACGCAGTATTTT. The encoded protein is CSARVLAGGTLAGSTQYF.

This clonotype was observed at least ten times. The chain combines TRBV14 with TRBJ1-6; TRBD1 is a possible D gene (5 bases). CDR3 length: 15 amino acids. Trimming took off 0 bases at V and 8 bases at J, with 11 bases between the two ends. CDR1 is SGHDN, CDR2 FVKESK, per germline. The chain's CDR3 is CASSQEAGTYSPLHF. CDR3 nucleotides: TGTGCCAGCAGCCAAGAGGCAGGGACTTATTCACCCCTCCACTTT.

There are many counts of this clonotype. The chain recombines TRBV12-3 or TRBV12-4 with TRBJ1-1, with D possibly matching TRBD1 (6 bases). Between the trimmed V and J ends, which lost 2 bases and 6 bases, there was a span of 16 bases. The CDR3 contains 15 residues. This chain's CDR3 is CASSLYPQGFAEAFF. The DNA for the CDR3 is TGTGCCAGCAGTTTATATCCGCAGGGGTTCGCTGAAGCTTTCTTT.

The rearrangement joins TRBV28 to TRBJ2-2; D is tentatively TRBD1 or TRBD2 (5 bases each). CDR3 length equals 15 residues. Between the trimmed V and J ends, which lost 5 bases and 2 bases, there was a span of 12 bases. The V gene's germline CDR1 is MDHEN and CDR2 SYDVKM. In nucleotides, the CDR3 is TGTGCCAGCAGTACTACAGGACTTAACACCGGGGAGCTGTTTTTT. Its translation: CASSTTGLNTGELFF.

This clonotype was seen more than once but under ten times. The chain recombines TRBV7-6 with TRBJ2-7; D gene ambiguous. The CDR3 spans 13 residues. CDR1 is SGHVS, CDR2 FNYEAQ, per germline. Trimming removed 3 bases from V and 2 bases from J, with 8 bases in between. CDR3 sequence reads: CASSFEAAYEQYF. In DNA form, the CDR3 reads TGTGCCAGCAGCTTCGAGGCGGCCTACGAGCAGTACTTC.

The table lists this clonotype with a few counts. This sequence joins TRBV11-2 and TRBJ1-5; D may be TRBD1 (6 bases). Germline CDR1 reads SGHAT; CDR2 reads FQNNGV. The CDR3 is 16 amino acids. Trimming removed 1 base from V and 2 bases from J, with 12 bases in between. The CDR3 protein is CASSLAGAGGNQPQHF. As DNA, the CDR3 is TGTGCCAGCAGCTTAGCAGGGGCCGGGGGCAATCAGCCCCAGCATTTT.

This clonotype was observed many times. The J gene is TRBJ1-5, the V gene TRBV7-8; D gene uncertain. The CDR3 runs 12 residues. Trimming pared 1 base from V and 7 bases from J, leaving 5 bases between. CDR1 is SGHVS and CDR2 is FQNEAQ in the germline V gene. The CDR3 DNA reads as TGTGCCAGCAGCTTAGAGCCACAGCCCCAGCATTTT. Translation gives CASSLEPQPQHF.

There are many counts of this clonotype. The V gene is TRBV7-8, the J gene TRBJ2-3; perhaps TRBD1 as D (5 bases). From germline, CDR1 is SGHVS and CDR2 FQNEAQ. V lost 2 bases and J lost 4, with 13 bases in between. The CDR3 has 15 residues. The CDR3 sequence: CASSLLLGRADTQYF. In DNA, the CDR3 is TGTGCCAGCAGCTTACTTCTGGGGCGCGCAGATACGCAGTATTTT.

In its sample, this clonotype was seen many times. This chain links TRBV28 with TRBJ2-6; D remains unclear. The V gene lost 5 bases and the J gene lost 0 bases, with 8 bases spanning the gap. The CDR3 length is 15 residues. Germline V gene sequence: CDR1 MDHEN, CDR2 SYDVKM. The CDR3: CASSLHSSGANVLTF. The CDR3 nucleotides are TGTGCCAGCAGTCTACATAGCTCTGGGGCCAACGTCCTGACTTTC.

This clonotype has at least ten counts. This rearrangement joins TRBV7-2 to TRBJ2-1; the match to TRBD1 covers 9 bases. With V trimmed by 4 bases and J by 8 bases, 3 bases remained unmatched. Per germline, CDR1 SGHTA and CDR2 FQGNSA. This CDR3 contains 13 residues. The CDR3 loop reads CASSWTGVYEQFF. CDR3 in DNA: TGTGCCAGCAGCTGGACAGGGGTCTATGAGCAGTTCTTC. The entire variable domain, with the rest obtained from reference TRBV7-2 and TRBJ2-1, is as follows: GAGVSQSPSNKVTEKGKDVELRCDPISGHTALYWYRQSLGQGLEFLIYFQGNSAPDKSGLPSDRFSAERTGGSVSTLTIQRTQQEDSAVYLCASSWTGVYEQFFGPGTRLTVL.

This clonotype appeared a few times. The genes are TRBV12-3 or TRBV12-4 and TRBJ2-7; TRBD2 is a possible D gene (6 bases). The germline V and J ends were trimmed by 5 bases and 0 bases, with 8 bases remaining between them. CDR3 length: 13 amino acids. Here the CDR3 DNA reads TGTGCCAGCAGTACCGGGGGCTCCTACGAGCAGTACTTC. This codes for CASSTGGSYEQYF.

This clonotype was counted at least ten times. This sequence joins TRBV19 and TRBJ1-2; D might be TRBD1 (5 bases). Germline V CDR1 and CDR2: LNHDA, SQIVND (reference sequence). Between the trimmed V and J ends, which lost 3 bases and 4 bases, there was a span of 15 bases. The CDR3 consists of 15 residues. The CDR3 protein is CASSMMPGTVYGYTF. CDR3 coding DNA: TGTGCCAGTAGTATGATGCCTGGGACTGTCTATGGCTACACCTTC.